This TCR beta chain is from a study of CD8 T cells in Susac syndrome. This CDR3 comprises 15 residues. Germline lookup yields CDR1 LNHNV and CDR2 YYDKDF (reference sequence). J was trimmed by 5 bases and V by 5 bases; bases with no gene match: 9. About this clonotype: Its cognate antigen is unknown.

Notes on the study in general: The study admitted that it had a relatively small number of individuals in its TCR sequencing and HLA analysis.

cDNA came from about 0.5 to 1 ug RNA primed by random hexamers. TCRdb re-called the immunoSEQ multiplex PCR reads through MiXCR, storing one row per CDR3 protein. The sample comprises about 300,000 distinct CDR3 sequences, around 83% of which are singletons, and 0.11% rests with the top ten. The sample was CD8+ T cells from PBMCs. The gene calls are TRBV15 and TRBJ2-5; 9 bases agree with TRBD1. The TCR comes from a human donor with multiple sclerosis. The CDR3: CATSGGQGRRETQYF. CDR3 sequence (DNA): TGTGCCACCAGCGGAGGACAGGGGCGCAGGGAGACCCAGTACTTC.